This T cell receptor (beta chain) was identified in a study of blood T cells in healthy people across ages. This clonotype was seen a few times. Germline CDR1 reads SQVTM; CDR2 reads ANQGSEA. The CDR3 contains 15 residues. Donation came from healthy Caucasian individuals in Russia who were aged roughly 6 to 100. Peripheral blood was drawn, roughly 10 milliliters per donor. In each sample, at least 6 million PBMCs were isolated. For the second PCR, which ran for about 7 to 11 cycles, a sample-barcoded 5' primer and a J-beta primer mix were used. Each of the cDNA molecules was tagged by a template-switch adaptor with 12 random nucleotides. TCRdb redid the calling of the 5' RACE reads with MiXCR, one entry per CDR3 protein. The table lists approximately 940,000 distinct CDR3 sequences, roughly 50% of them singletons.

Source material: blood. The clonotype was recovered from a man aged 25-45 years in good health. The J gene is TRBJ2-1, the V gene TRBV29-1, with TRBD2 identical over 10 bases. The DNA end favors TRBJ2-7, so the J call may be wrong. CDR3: CSVGYGTSAYNEQYF. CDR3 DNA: TGCAGCGTTGGGTATGGGACTAGCGCCTACAATGAGCAGTACTTC.